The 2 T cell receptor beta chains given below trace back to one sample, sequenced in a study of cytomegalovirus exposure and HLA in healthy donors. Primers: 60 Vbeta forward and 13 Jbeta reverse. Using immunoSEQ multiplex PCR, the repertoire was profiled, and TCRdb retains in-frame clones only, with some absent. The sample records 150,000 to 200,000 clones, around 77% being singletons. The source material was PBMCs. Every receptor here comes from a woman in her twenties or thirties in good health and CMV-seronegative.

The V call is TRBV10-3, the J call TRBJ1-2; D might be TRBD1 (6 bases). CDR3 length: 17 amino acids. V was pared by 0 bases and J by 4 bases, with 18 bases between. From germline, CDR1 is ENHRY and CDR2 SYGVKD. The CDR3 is CAISESQSGDGTYGYTF. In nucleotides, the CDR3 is TGTGCCATCAGTGAGTCCCAATCAGGGGACGGGACCTATGGCTACACCTTC.

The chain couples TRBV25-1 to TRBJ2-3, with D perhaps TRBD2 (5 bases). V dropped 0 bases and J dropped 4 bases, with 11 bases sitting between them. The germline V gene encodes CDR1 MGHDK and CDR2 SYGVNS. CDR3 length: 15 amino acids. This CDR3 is CASSEYGGSPDTQYF. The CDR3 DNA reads TGTGCCAGCAGTGAATATGGAGGCAGCCCAGATACGCAGTATTTT.